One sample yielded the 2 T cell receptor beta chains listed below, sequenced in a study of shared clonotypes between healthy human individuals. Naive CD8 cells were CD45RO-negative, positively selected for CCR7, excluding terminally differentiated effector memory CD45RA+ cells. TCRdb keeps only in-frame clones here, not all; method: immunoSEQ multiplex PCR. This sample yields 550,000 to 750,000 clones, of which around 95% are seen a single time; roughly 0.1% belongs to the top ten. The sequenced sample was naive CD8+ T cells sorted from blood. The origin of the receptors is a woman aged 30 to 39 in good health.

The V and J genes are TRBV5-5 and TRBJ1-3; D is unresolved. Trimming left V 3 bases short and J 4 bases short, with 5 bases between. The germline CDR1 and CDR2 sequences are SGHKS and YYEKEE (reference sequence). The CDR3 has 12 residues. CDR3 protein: CASSSRGNTIYF. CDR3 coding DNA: TGTGCCAGCAGCTCCAGGGGAAACACCATATATTTT.

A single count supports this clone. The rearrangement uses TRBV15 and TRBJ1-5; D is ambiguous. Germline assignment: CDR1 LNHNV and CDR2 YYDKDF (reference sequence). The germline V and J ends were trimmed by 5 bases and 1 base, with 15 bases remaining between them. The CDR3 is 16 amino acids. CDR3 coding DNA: TGTGCCACCAGCGCTAAGACGATAGGGAGCAATCAGCCCCAGCATTTT. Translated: CATSAKTIGSNQPQHF.